This T cell receptor (beta chain) was captured in a study of blood T cell repertoires in COVID-19. Study at large: The analysed material was cDNA or gDNA that came from T cells, B-cell-depleted T cells, or PBMCs.

Original analysis: Quantification of nucleated cells was approximated via reference gene primer amplification. The method was immunoSEQ multiplex PCR; TCRdb's version includes in-frame clones alone and lacks a portion of them. The D gene and trimming were derived from the DNA, and the V and J assignments and clone size from that table. The repertoire holds about 200,000 clones, with 86% as singletons. Participants came from around 25 US areas, aged roughly 18 to 90 years. Cohorts were determined from participant-reported clinical history. V lost 4 bases and J lost 10; bases outside the gene matches: 8. CDR1 and CDR2 from the germline V gene are MGHDK and SYGVNS. The CDR3 is made up of 13 amino acids.

This clonotype was sampled from a man aged 40-50 years with acute COVID-19. V is TRBV25-1 and J is TRBJ1-1; 8 nucleotides align to TRBD1. The sequenced sample was PBMCs or T cells enriched from blood (not recorded which). This CDR3 reads CASSGRQGSGAFF. In DNA, the CDR3 is TGTGCCAGCAGTGGGCGACAGGGGAGCGGAGCTTTCTTT.